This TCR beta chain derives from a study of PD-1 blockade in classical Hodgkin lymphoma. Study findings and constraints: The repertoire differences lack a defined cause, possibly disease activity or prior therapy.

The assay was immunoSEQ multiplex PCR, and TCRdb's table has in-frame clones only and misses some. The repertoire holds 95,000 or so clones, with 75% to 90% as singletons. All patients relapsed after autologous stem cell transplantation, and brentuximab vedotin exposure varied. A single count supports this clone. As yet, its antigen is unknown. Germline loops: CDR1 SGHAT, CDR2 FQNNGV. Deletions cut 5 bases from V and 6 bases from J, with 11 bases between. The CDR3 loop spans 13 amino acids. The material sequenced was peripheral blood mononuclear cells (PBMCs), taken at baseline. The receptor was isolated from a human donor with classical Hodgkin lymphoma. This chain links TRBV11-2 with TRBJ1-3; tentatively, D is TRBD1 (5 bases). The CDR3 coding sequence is TGTGCCAGCAGCCCCGGGGGGGTAAACACCATATATTTT. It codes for CASSPGGVNTIYF. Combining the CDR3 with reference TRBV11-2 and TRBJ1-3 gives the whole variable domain EAGVAQSPRYKIIEKRQSVAFWCNPISGHATLYWYQQILGQGPKLLIQFQNNGVVDDSQLPKDRFSAERLKGVDSTLKIQPAKLEDSAVYLCASSPGGVNTIYFGEGSWLTVV.